What follows describes a single TCR beta chain. Produced via immunoSEQ multiplex PCR; TCRdb's table is partial and in-frame only. Here the sample spans some 120,000 clones, approximately 93% being singletons. This entry comes from a study of T cell changes during pregnancy in multiple sclerosis. This sequence was found in a female donor with multiple sclerosis, enrolled in a pregnancy study. The sequencing used peripheral blood, collected before pregnancy.

The CDR3 nucleotides read TGTGCCAGCAGCTCGGTCGCTGGGACTAGCGGGGGGCGGGAGCAGTTCTTC. Protein: CASSSVAGTSGGREQFF. The V gene is TRBV7-8, the J gene TRBJ2-1; TRBD2 matches 15 bases. The germline V gene has CDR1 SGHVS and CDR2 FQNEAQ. Losses at the gene ends were 4 bases for V and 10 bases for J; bases not matched to a gene: 11. The CDR3 spans 17 residues.